A selection of T cell receptor beta chains follows, all from one sample in a study of shared clonotypes between healthy human individuals. TCRdb's table, derived via immunoSEQ multiplex PCR, lists solely in-frame clones and lacks some. The sample lists 300,000 to 400,000 clones; roughly 84% were seen once. Sequencing was done on a sample of memory CD8+ T cells sorted from blood. These receptors all stem from a man aged 18 to 29 in good health. Each CDR3 is given with its conserved first and last residue. A D gene is named only where the DNA matches it firmly. Size values are once, few and many counts, or a class for expanded clones, and some rows have none.

V: TRBV7-6
D: -
J: TRBJ2-1
size: -
CDR3: CASSLEVGAAYNEQFF
DNA: TGTGCCAGCAGCTTAGAGGTGGGGGCTGCCTACAATGAGCAGTTCTTC

V: TRBV30
D: TRBD1
J: TRBJ2-7
size: -
CDR3: CAWSVLQGGVNYEQYF
DNA: TGTGCCTGGAGTGTACTCCAAGGGGGCGTAAACTACGAGCAGTACTTC

V: TRBV27
D: TRBD2
J: TRBJ2-1
size: -
CDR3: CASSLVAGARYNEQFF
DNA: TGTGCCAGCAGTTTGGTAGCGGGAGCCCGCTACAATGAGCAGTTCTTC

V: TRBV30
D: TRBD2
J: TRBJ2-3
size: -
CDR3: CAWSSGGSTDTQYF
DNA: TGTGCCTGGAGTAGCGGGGGTTCCACAGATACGCAGTATTTT

V: TRBV7-2
D: -
J: TRBJ2-1
size: -
CDR3: CASSLLMAGDEQFF
DNA: TGTGCCAGCAGCTTACTGATGGCGGGCGATGAGCAGTTCTTC

V: TRBV12-5
D: -
J: TRBJ2-7
size: -
CDR3: CASGLEPQNYEQYF
DNA: TGTGCTAGTGGTTTGGAACCCCAAAATTACGAGCAGTACTTC

V: TRBV5-1
D: TRBD1
J: TRBJ2-2
size: once
CDR3: CASSSRQGMNTGELFF
DNA: TGCGCCAGCAGCTCCCGACAGGGGATGAACACCGGGGAGCTGTTTTTT

V: TRBV5-1
D: -
J: TRBJ1-3
size: -
CDR3: CASRREPGNTIYF
DNA: TGCGCCAGCAGGCGGGAGCCCGGAAACACCATATATTTT

V: TRBV2
D: -
J: TRBJ2-7
size: -
CDR3: CASSEVAEPYEQYF
DNA: TGTGCCAGCAGTGAAGTTGCAGAACCCTACGAGCAGTACTTC

V: TRBV13
D: -
J: TRBJ2-7
size: -
CDR3: CASSLGSRAYEQYF
DNA: TGTGCCAGCAGCTTAGGGTCCAGAGCTTACGAGCAGTACTTC

V: TRBV4-3
D: TRBD1
J: TRBJ2-7
size: -
CDR3: CASSQPGQGEQYF
DNA: TGCGCCAGCAGCCAACCTGGACAGGGCGAGCAGTACTTC

V: TRBV10-3
D: TRBD2
J: TRBJ2-7
size: -
CDR3: CAISEGTSGGSRPYEQYF
DNA: TGTGCCATCAGTGAAGGGACTAGCGGGGGCTCACGACCCTACGAGCAGTACTTC

V: TRBV7-9
D: TRBD1
J: TRBJ1-6
size: -
CDR3: CASSSPGTGSNFNSPLHF
DNA: TGTGCCAGCAGCTCACCCGGGACAGGATCTAACTTTAATTCACCCCTCCACTTT

V: TRBV10-3
D: -
J: TRBJ2-7
size: few
CDR3: CATSRGGESGEQYF
DNA: TGTGCCACCAGTAGGGGTGGGGAGTCAGGGGAGCAGTACTTC

V: TRBV30
D: TRBD1
J: TRBJ2-7
size: -
CDR3: CALGTGSSYEQYF
DNA: TGTGCCTTGGGGACAGGGAGCTCCTACGAGCAGTACTTC

V: TRBV7-6
D: TRBD2
J: TRBJ2-7
size: -
CDR3: CASSLAHTSGSYEQYF
DNA: TGTGCCAGCAGCTTAGCGCATACTAGCGGGAGCTACGAGCAGTACTTC

V: TRBV9
D: -
J: TRBJ2-2
size: -
CDR3: CASSPNTGELFF
DNA: TGTGCCAGCAGTCCCAACACCGGGGAGCTGTTTTTT

V: TRBV9
D: TRBD1
J: TRBJ1-6
size: -
CDR3: CASSLQGASNSPLHF
DNA: TGTGCCAGCAGCCTACAGGGGGCTTCTAATTCACCCCTCCACTTT

V: TRBV7-2
D: TRBD2
J: TRBJ2-7
size: -
CDR3: CASSPENGGRGSYEQYF
DNA: TGTGCCAGCAGCCCCGAGAACGGCGGGAGGGGATCGTACGAGCAGTACTTC

V: TRBV10-2
D: -
J: TRBJ2-7
size: -
CDR3: CASSRGYEQYF
DNA: TGCGCCAGCAGCCGTGGGTACGAGCAGTACTTC